The source of this T cell receptor beta chain is a study of Ad26.COV2.S vaccination and SARS-CoV-2 variants (dated by TCRdb to about 2021). About the study as a whole: TCRbeta repertoire sequencing served as the tool for gauging how specific and how broad the SARS-CoV-2-reactive T cell receptors were following Ad26.COV2.S vaccination. The TCR-sequenced set comprised about 32 samples: roughly 19 Ad26.COV2.S vaccine recipients, 5 placebo recipients and 8 SARS-CoV-2 convalescent individuals. The full study reports these points: After vaccination, substantial breadth of spike-specific CD8+ and CD4+ T cell responses was reported. Ad26.COV2.S recipients had higher spike-specific TCR breadth than placebo recipients (P = 0.0014). It was noted by the authors that total T cell responses may have been underestimated by the TCR breadth and depth analyses. Non-spike TCR breadth was comparable between vaccine and placebo recipients, consistent with the vaccine containing only spike.

As for this clone: It has no known antigen specificity. No base-level quality is on record; no much larger clone is a single base apart.

The immunoSEQ Assay was the method used to sequence TCRbeta CDR3 regions. After extraction, genomic DNA underwent amplification by bias-controlled multiplex PCR, followed by high-throughput sequencing. The study's own analysis went as follows. To quantify the absolute abundance of every unique TCRbeta CDR3 region, sequences were collapsed and filtered. T cell fraction was estimated by normalization of TCRbeta template counts to usable DNA, with usable DNA being measured through amplification of reference genes present in all nucleated cells. Repertoire TCRs were annotated as SARS-CoV-2-specific when V gene, CDR3 amino acid sequence and J gene were exactly matched to a known reactive TCR set. The reference SARS-CoV-2 TCR set came from MIRA and was filtered for enrichment in COVID-19-positive ImmuneCODE repertoires, removing public or cross-reactive TCRs. Drawing on the MIRA antigens, annotated TCRs were analysed further at the level of specific ORF or position within ORF. Breadth was defined as annotated unique rearrangements over total unique productive rearrangements; depth was the summed frequency of those rearrangements. Two-sided Wilcoxon rank-sum tests were used to compare TCR breadth between groups. TCRdb mirrors the immuneACCESS table, restricted to in-frame sequences. Some clones are absent from its copies; in checked studies, under half trace to an unresolved V gene, and the reason for the others is unknown. Clone size and V and J calls were adopted from that table, with D and trimming inferred from the DNA. The sample table records some 180,000 clones; 70% to 90% of these occur just once. The ten largest clones capture around 6.1% of the sample.

The time point label on this specimen signifies: individuals recovered from natural SARS-CoV-2 infection. Taken from cysteine to phenylalanine, the CDR3 has 15 residues. The retained sequence is limited to the CDR3, 45 bases, with the frame set at the first base. V is pared back by 5 bases and J by 1 base, with 12 bases lying between the germline termini. In the germline V gene (reference sequence), CDR1 corresponds to SEHNR and CDR2 to FQNEAQ. The chain links TRBV7-9 with TRBJ2-4; the D region is possibly TRBD1 or TRBD2, each matching across 5 bases. The sample consisted of peripheral blood, taken after recovery from COVID-19. The receptor comes from a human donor who had recovered from COVID-19. At the DNA level, the sequence is TGTGCCAGCAGCACCGGGACGAAGGCCAAAAACATTCAGTACTTC. Translated, this is CASSTGTKAKNIQYF.